The 25 T cell receptor beta chains in this list originate from one sample, sequenced in a study of blood T cell repertoires in COVID-19. Clones were read by immunoSEQ multiplex PCR, and TCRdb kept only the in-frame ones, dropping some. In the table there are some 270,000 clones, about 89% of which are singletons. Sequenced sample: peripheral blood. These receptors all stem from a woman aged 60-75 years who had recovered from COVID-19.

The V and J genes are TRBV19 and TRBJ1-4; unclear D gene. Germline CDR1 is LNHDA and CDR2 is SQIVND (reference sequence). The CDR3 has 15 amino acids. V dropped 6 bases and J dropped 0 bases, with 11 bases sitting between them. In nucleotides, the CDR3 is TGTGCCAGTAGCTCTCCGTTCCCAACTAATGAAAAACTGTTTTTT. Translation gives CASSSPFPTNEKLFF. The full variable domain, rest sourced from reference TRBV19 and TRBJ1-4, is DGGITQSPKYLFRKEGQNVTLSCEQNLNHDAMYWYRQDPGQGLRLIYYSQIVNDFQKGDIAEGYSVSREKKESFPLTVTSAQKNPTAFYLCASSSPFPTNEKLFFGSGTQLSVL.

Concerning this clone: The same CDR3 arises from other DNA sequences in this sample as well. This sequence joins TRBV15 and TRBJ2-7, with D unclear. This CDR3 comprises 15 residues. CDR1 and CDR2 from the germline V gene are LNHNV and YYDKDF (reference sequence). Deletions cut 0 bases from V and 4 bases from J, with 13 bases between. The CDR3 nucleotides are TGTGCCACCAGCAGAGATCTCGTGGCCAGTTACGAGCAGTACTTC. Translated: CATSRDLVASYEQYF.

V usage is TRBV11-3 and J usage is TRBJ2-3, with 8 nucleotides matching TRBD2. From germline, CDR1 is SGHNT and CDR2 YENEEA. This CDR3 contains 16 residues. Losses at the gene ends were 5 bases for V and 0 bases for J; bases not matched to a gene: 7. The CDR3 protein is CASSKRTSPSTDTQYF. The CDR3 nucleotides read TGTGCCAGCAGCAAACGGACTAGCCCGAGCACAGATACGCAGTATTTT.

The chain couples TRBV5-6 to TRBJ2-7; tentatively, D is TRBD1 (5 bases). Germline values: CDR1 SGHDT, CDR2 YYEEEE. Trimming stripped 2 bases from V and 2 bases from J, with 11 bases between. This CDR3 has 14 residues. The CDR3 DNA follows: TGTGCCAGCAGCTTAGGGGTAACCGCCTACGAGCAGTACTTC. It translates to CASSLGVTAYEQYF.

This rearrangement joins TRBV28 to TRBJ2-1; a weak D match, TRBD2 (7 bases). The CDR3 is made up of 13 amino acids. The V gene's germline CDR1 is MDHEN and CDR2 SYDVKM. V was trimmed by 6 bases and J by 6 bases, leaving 12 bases between them. The CDR3 nucleotides are TGTGCCAGCAGGGGGGGCGGGGGCAATGAGCAGTTCTTC. This codes for CASRGGGGNEQFF.

The J gene is TRBJ1-5, the V gene TRBV19; 9 bases line up with TRBD1. Germline CDR1 reads LNHDA; CDR2 reads SQIVND (reference sequence). Trimming cost V 3 bases and J 6 bases; bases outside gene matches: 6. CDR3 size: 15 residues. CDR3 bases: TGTGCCAGTAGTATCGGGACAGGGTGGGGTCAGCCCCAGCATTTT. This gives the protein CASSIGTGWGQPQHF.

V and J are TRBV9 and TRBJ2-7; TRBD1 matches 8 bases. The V gene end was trimmed by 0 bases and the J gene end by 4 bases; junction bases not matched to a gene: 6. The germline V gene encodes CDR1 SGDLS and CDR2 YYNGEE. This CDR3 is 15 amino acids long. In DNA form, the CDR3 reads TGTGCCAGCAGCGTAGCTACAGGGGGTATTTACGAGCAGTACTTC. Protein product: CASSVATGGIYEQYF.

The gene calls are TRBV10-3 and TRBJ2-7, with TRBD1 identical over 7 bases. Germline V gives CDR1 ENHRY, CDR2 SYGVKD. J was trimmed by 3 bases and V by 10 bases; bases with no gene match: 6. The CDR3 contains 12 residues. The CDR3 loop reads CATATGYYEQYF. The CDR3 nucleotides read TGTGCCACCGCGACAGGGTACTACGAGCAGTACTTC.

V and J are TRBV4-3 and TRBJ2-4, with a tentative D call TRBD1 (6 bases). Germline CDR1 reads LGHNA; CDR2 reads YSLEER. This CDR3 region has 16 residues. V was cut by 1 base and J by 1 base, with 11 bases left in between. The CDR3 loop is CASSQGRTGAKNIQYF. DNA of the CDR3: TGCGCCAGCAGCCAAGGGCGAACAGGGGCCAAAAACATTCAGTACTTC.

V is TRBV7-2 and J is TRBJ1-2; 8 positions match TRBD1. The V and J ends lost 1 base and 7 bases, in that order; junction bases with no gene match: 8. CDR1 and CDR2 (germline): SGHTA, FQGNSA. The CDR3 length is 15 residues. CDR3 in DNA: TGTGCCAGCAGCTTAGAAGGGCAGGGGGCGAGTGGCTACACCTTC. Its protein product is CASSLEGQGASGYTF.

V and J are TRBV11-2 and TRBJ1-1; D unresolved. CDR1 is SGHAT and CDR2 is FQNNGV in the germline V gene. The CDR3 spans 14 residues. V was shortened by 5 bases and J by 5 bases, with 15 bases between the two germline ends. CDR3 nucleotides: TGTGCCAGCAGCCGACGGAGGAGGGAGACTGAAGCTTTCTTT. Encoded protein: CASSRRRRETEAFF.

This rearrangement joins TRBV19 to TRBJ1-2, with TRBD1 matching over 11 bases. V lost 4 bases to trimming and J lost 2 bases; unmatched junction nucleotides: 9. CDR3 length: 17 residues. The germline V gene has CDR1 LNHDA and CDR2 SQIVND (reference sequence). The CDR3 DNA reads TGTGCCAGTAGTACCTTGGGACAGGGGGAACGGAACTATGGCTACACCTTC. Translating it yields CASSTLGQGERNYGYTF.

This clone occurred a few times. DNA for the CDR3: TGCAGCGTTTCGGACAGACGGGGCGAGCAGTACTTC. Protein product: CSVSDRRGEQYF. V usage is TRBV29-1 and J usage is TRBJ2-7; possible D gene TRBD1, 6 bases. Looked up from germline, CDR1 is SQVTM and CDR2 is ANQGSEA. Trimming took off 5 bases at V and 6 bases at J, with 14 bases between the two ends. There are 12 residues in the CDR3.

The rearrangement uses TRBV5-4 and TRBJ1-1, with D tentatively TRBD1 (6 bases). This CDR3 contains 13 residues. The germline V gene encodes CDR1 SGHNT and CDR2 YYREEE (reference sequence). The V end lost 0 bases, the J end lost 11 bases, and 14 bases lay between the germline ends. CDR3 coding DNA: TGTGCCAGCAGCTTGGACAGGGCTCGCTTGGCTTTCTTT. It translates to CASSLDRARLAFF.

J is TRBJ2-7 and V is TRBV5-1, with D possibly matching TRBD1 (7 bases). V was clipped by 0 bases and J by 6 bases, with 13 bases between them. Germline CDR1 and CDR2: SGHRS and YFSETQ. This CDR3 has 14 residues. In nucleotides, the CDR3 is TGCGCCAGCAGCTTGGGGATCAGGGGGGCCGAGCAGTACTTC. Encoded protein: CASSLGIRGAEQYF. Full variable domain (rest looked up from reference TRBV5-1 and TRBJ2-7): KAGVTQTPRYLIKTRGQQVTLSCSPISGHRSVSWYQQTPGQGLQFLFEYFSETQRNKGNFPGRFSGRQFSNSRSEMNVSTLELGDSALYLCASSLGIRGAEQYFGPGTRLTVT.

This clone was recorded only once. This chain links TRBV28 with TRBJ1-6; 7 bases line up with TRBD1. This CDR3 spans 16 amino acids. Germline CDR1 is MDHEN and CDR2 is SYDVKM. After removal of 3 bases from V and 9 bases from J, the junction contained 11 bases not matched to a gene. The chain's CDR3 is CASSFGQGVSSSPLHF. The CDR3 DNA reads TGTGCCAGCAGTTTCGGGCAGGGGGTTAGTTCTTCACCCCTCCACTTT.

V gene TRBV7-9 combines with J gene TRBJ2-5; 7 bases map to TRBD2. Germline CDR1 is SEHNR and CDR2 is FQNEAQ (reference sequence). The length of the CDR3 is 15 residues. The trim removed 8 bases at V and 3 bases at J, leaving 12 bases unmatched. The CDR3 bases are TGTGCCAGCGGCGGAGTCCTAGCGGAGAAAGAGACCCAGTACTTC. Amino acids: CASGGVLAEKETQYF.

The rearrangement joins TRBV19 to TRBJ1-5; 10 nucleotides match TRBD1. This CDR3 comprises 14 residues. CDR1 is LNHDA and CDR2 is SQIVND in the germline V gene (reference sequence). Trimming removed 5 bases from V and 7 bases from J; junction bases left unmatched: 5. The CDR3 sequence is CASSPPGQGQPQHF. The CDR3 DNA reads TGTGCCAGTAGTCCCCCGGGACAGGGGCAGCCCCAGCATTTT.

The chain carries TRBV5-1 and TRBJ2-7; 7 nucleotides align to TRBD1. This CDR3 is 12 amino acids long. After removal of 4 bases from V and 6 bases from J, the junction contained 4 bases not matched to a gene. Germline lookup yields CDR1 SGHRS and CDR2 YFSETQ. CDR3 protein: CASSLTGVEQYF. As DNA, the CDR3 is TGCGCCAGCAGCCTCACAGGGGTCGAGCAGTACTTC.

The CDR3 is CASSPRPTAYEQYF. The CDR3 DNA is TGTGCCAGCAGCCCCCGCCCGACAGCCTACGAGCAGTACTTC. This rearrangement joins TRBV11-2 to TRBJ2-7; D is perhaps TRBD1 (5 bases). CDR1 and CDR2 from the germline V gene are SGHAT and FQNNGV. The CDR3 is made up of 14 amino acids. The V and J ends lost 5 bases and 2 bases respectively, with 13 bases between them. The full variable domain, with the rest looked up from reference TRBV11-2 and TRBJ2-7, is EAGVAQSPRYKIIEKRQSVAFWCNPISGHATLYWYQQILGQGPKLLIQFQNNGVVDDSQLPKDRFSAERLKGVDSTLKIQPAKLEDSAVYLCASSPRPTAYEQYFGPGTRLTVT.

This rearrangement joins TRBV2 to TRBJ1-6, with 8 bases identical to TRBD1. CDR1 SNHLY and CDR2 FYNNEI come from the germline V gene. CDR3 size: 14 residues. J lost 8 bases, V lost 4 bases, and 4 bases had no gene match. In nucleotides, the CDR3 is TGTGCCAGCAGTGGGACAGGGTCTGATTCACCCCTCCACTTT. Translating gives CASSGTGSDSPLHF.

The chain recombines TRBV18 with TRBJ2-7; 9 bases align to TRBD2. The germline V gene encodes CDR1 KGHSH and CDR2 LQKENI. V dropped 3 bases and J dropped 2; count of bases not matched to a gene: 5. This CDR3 has 15 residues. In DNA, the CDR3 is TGTGCCAGCTCACCTCCTAGCGGGGCCACCTACGAGCAGTACTTC. Amino acids: CASSPPSGATYEQYF.

As to this clone: One end of the junction does not line up with germline, which may come from a read error. This chain links TRBV19 with TRBJ2-2, with 9 nucleotides matching TRBD2. This CDR3 has 18 amino acids. Germline V gene sequence: CDR1 LNHDA, CDR2 SQIVND (reference sequence). The CDR3: CASSITPRGGANTGELFF. The CDR3 nucleotides read TGTGCCAGTAGTATAACCCCTCGCGGGGGGGCGAATACCGGGGAGCTGTTTTTT.

The chain employs TRBV5-1 and TRBJ2-5; D uncertain. Deletions cut 5 bases from V and 1 base from J, with 12 bases between. There are 14 residues in the CDR3. CDR1 and CDR2 (germline): SGHRS, YFSETQ. The CDR3 bases are TGCGCCAGCAGGGAAGCGCAGCTCCAAGAGACCCAGTACTTC. Its protein is CASREAQLQETQYF.

V usage is TRBV10-2 and J usage is TRBJ2-7; 9 nucleotides align to TRBD2. The germline CDR1 and CDR2 sequences are WSHSY and SAAADI. This CDR3 spans 15 amino acids. The J segment lost 5 bases and the V segment lost 0 bases, leaving 5 bases of the junction unmatched. The CDR3 reads CASSESSGGGNEQYF. The CDR3 nucleotides read TGCGCCAGCAGTGAGTCTAGCGGGGGAGGTAACGAGCAGTACTTC.